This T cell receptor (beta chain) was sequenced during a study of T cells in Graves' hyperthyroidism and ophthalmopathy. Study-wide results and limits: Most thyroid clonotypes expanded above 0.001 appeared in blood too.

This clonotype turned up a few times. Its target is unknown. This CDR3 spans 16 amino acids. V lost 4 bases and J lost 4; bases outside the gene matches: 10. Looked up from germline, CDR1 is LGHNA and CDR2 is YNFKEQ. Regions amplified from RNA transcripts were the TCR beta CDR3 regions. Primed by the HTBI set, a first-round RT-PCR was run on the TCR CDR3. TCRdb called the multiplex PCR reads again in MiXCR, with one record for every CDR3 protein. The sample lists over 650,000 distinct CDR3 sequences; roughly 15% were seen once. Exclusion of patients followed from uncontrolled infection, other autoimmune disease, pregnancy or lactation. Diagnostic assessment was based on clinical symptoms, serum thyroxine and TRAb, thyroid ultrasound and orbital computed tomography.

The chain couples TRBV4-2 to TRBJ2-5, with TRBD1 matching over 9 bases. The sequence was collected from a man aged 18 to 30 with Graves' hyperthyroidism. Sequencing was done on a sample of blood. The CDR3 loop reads CASSPKGGQGGETQYF. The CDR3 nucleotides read TGTGCCAGCAGCCCGAAGGGGGGACAGGGAGGAGAGACCCAGTACTTC.